This T cell receptor beta chain appears in the sequencing data of a study of shared clonotypes between healthy human individuals. Overall study findings and caveats: Large sequencing depth failed to make sorted-subset sequencing complete, rarefaction showed.

Germline CDR1 SNHLY, CDR2 FYNNEI. The CDR3 is 16 residues long. V dropped 1 base and J dropped 7; count of bases not matched to a gene: 6. Points on this clone: The antigen remains undetermined.

Only in-frame clones appear in the TCRdb table, and some are missing; sequencing was by immunoSEQ multiplex PCR. The table includes 2 million to 2.5 million clones, more than 90% detected once. This TCR was sampled from a man between 18 and 35 years old in good health. Specimen: naive CD4+ T cells sorted from blood. The subset: CD45RA+ positively selected. This chain uses TRBV2 with TRBJ2-2, with 10 bases lining up with TRBD1. In nucleotides, the CDR3 is TGTGCCAGCAGTGAAGTGGGACAGGGGACAGGCGGGGAGCTGTTTTTT. This sequence encodes CASSEVGQGTGGELFF.